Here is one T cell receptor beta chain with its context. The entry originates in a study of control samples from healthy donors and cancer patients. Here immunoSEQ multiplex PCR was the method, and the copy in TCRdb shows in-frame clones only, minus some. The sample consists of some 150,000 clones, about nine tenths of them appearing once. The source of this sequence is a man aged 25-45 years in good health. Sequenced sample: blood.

The CDR3 is CASSIQWGAVQPQHF. As DNA, the CDR3 is TGTGCCAGTAGTATACAATGGGGGGCGGTTCAGCCCCAGCATTTT. This rearrangement joins TRBV19 to TRBJ1-5; D possibly corresponds to TRBD1 (6 bases). V was trimmed by 2 bases and J by 6 bases, leaving 14 bases between them. The germline CDR1 and CDR2 sequences are LNHDA and SQIVND (reference sequence). The CDR3 spans 15 residues.